This T cell receptor beta chain is from a study of shared clonotypes between healthy human individuals (dated by TCRdb to between 2020 and 2021). Some background on the complete study: Two women and three men aged 18 to 49 years were included in the cohort. For each donor, CD4 naive and CD4 memory were each given three plates, CD8 naive was given two plates, and CD8 memory was given one plate. Blood TCR repertoires of a handful of healthy adults were deeply sequenced to estimate repertoire size and the extent of clonotype sharing between individuals. To increase sequencing depth and limit assay-specific biases, TCR repertoire library preparation and sequencing were carried out by different laboratories using diverse techniques. Each donor's leukapheresis produced roughly between roughly 0.85 and 10 billion PBMCs. Findings and caveats that apply to the study as a whole: Roughly 5.2% of naive CD4, around 3.5% of naive CD8, about 2.5% of memory CD4, and 0.4% of memory CD8 clonotypes were shared across a few donors. Sampling was restricted to blood, and TCR repertoires in tissue are likely to differ from TCR repertoires in blood. Because the study included only a small number of donors, the genetic and exposure-history diversity represented was limited. Estimated clonotype richness was generally larger for naive than for memory subsets. Incomplete sequencing was indicated by rarefaction of sorted-subset datasets, despite the large sequencing depth. Clonotypes shared by all four sorted-subset donors showed higher generation probabilities than non-shared clonotypes. Pairwise subsampling indicated that sequencing depth was expected to affect the degree of clonotype sharing among donors.

There are 13 amino acids in the CDR3, from cysteine to phenylalanine inclusive. The retained sequence is limited to the CDR3, 39 bases, with the frame set at the first base. A distance of 13 bases separates the germline ends of V and J, which lose 8 bases and 5 bases respectively. The germline V gene encodes CDR1 SNHLY and CDR2 FYNNEI. The donors were healthy, HIV-negative adults who had no recently reported acute infections or vaccinations. Every donor was a Caucasian adult residing in Nashville, Tennessee, USA. Magnetic negative selection was used to enrich CD4+ T cells, after which naive cells were positively selected on CD45RA and the negative fraction became the memory subset. Blood was obtained by leukapheresis, after which PBMCs were separated by Ficoll-Histopaque density gradient centrifugation and cryopreserved in liquid nitrogen vapor phase. Analytical flow cytometry was used to check the purity and quantity of each magnetically sorted T cell population. Genomic DNA was isolated from every sorted fraction and measured by UV absorbance on a Nanodrop 2000c.

TCR CDR3 regions were amplified from genomic DNA by multiplex PCR using the deep immunoSEQ assay. Genomic DNA extracted from each cell subset was distributed evenly over all wells of several immunoSEQ 96-well plates, and each plate served as one replicate. For sorted subsets, each replicate PCR was loaded with about 0.2 ug genomic DNA, equivalent to 30,000 or so T cell genomes. Purified libraries were quantified with a Qubit 3.0 fluorometer, sized on a Bioanalyzer 2100, and re-quantified with the KAPA Library Quantification kit. Every immunoSEQ 96-well plate was sequenced on a dedicated single-read 150-cycle Illumina NextSeq 550 flow cell. As for how the authors treated the data: Because the immunoSEQ output held only junctional sequences and lacked quality scores, the filtering could not match the filtering applied to full-length reads. To assign V/J genes and CDR3, sequences were annotated against IMGT germline references using PyIR, a Python wrapper for IgBLAST v1.9. Reads with weak V/J assignments (E-value above 1e-6), missing CDR3, stop codons, out-of-frame junctions, or ambiguous translated residues were removed. V3J clonotypes were defined as sequences sharing an identical inferred V gene, J gene, and CDR3 amino acid sequence. Percentage overlap between repertoires was computed as shared unique clonotypes divided by the size of the smaller repertoire. RTK rarefaction, the Chao1 estimator, and Recon v2.1 estimates of unobserved clonotypes were used to assess repertoire richness. Generation probabilities for all TCRbeta clonotypes obtained by the gDNA method from a handful of donors were computed using OLGA. The clones in this table, taken by TCRdb from immuneACCESS, are in-frame only. Not every clone is retained; where verified, under half of the shortfall comes from an unresolved V gene, and the cause of the rest is unknown. Clonal size and the V and J genes are those of that table, whereas D and trimming came from the DNA. The sample records some 500,000 clones, 96% of which are singletons. The ten largest clones represent 0.06% of the sample.

Notes on this clone: It lacks a known antigen. No clone much larger than this one lies a single base away; base qualities are absent.

The TCR was taken from a woman aged 25 to 39 in good health. Sequencing was done on a sample of naive CD4+ T cells sorted from blood. Explained via the paper, the cell subset or site label denotes: CD45RA+ positively selected. The rearranged segments are TRBV2 and TRBJ2-1; there is no confident call for the D gene. CDR3 loop: CASSLILDNEQFF. The sequenced DNA is TGTGCCAGCTCACTCATTTTAGACAATGAGCAGTTCTTC.